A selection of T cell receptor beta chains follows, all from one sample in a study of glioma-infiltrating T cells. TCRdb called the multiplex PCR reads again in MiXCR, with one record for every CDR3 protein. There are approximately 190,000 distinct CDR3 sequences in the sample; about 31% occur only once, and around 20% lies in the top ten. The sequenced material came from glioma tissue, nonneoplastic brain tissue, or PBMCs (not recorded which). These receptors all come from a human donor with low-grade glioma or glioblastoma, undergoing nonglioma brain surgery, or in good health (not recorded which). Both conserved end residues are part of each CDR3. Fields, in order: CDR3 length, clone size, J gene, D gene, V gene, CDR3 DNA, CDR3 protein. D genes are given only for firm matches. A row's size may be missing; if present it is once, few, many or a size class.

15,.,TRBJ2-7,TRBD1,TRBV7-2,TGTGCCAGCAGCCTTACACAGGGGGCGGCCTACAAGCAGTACTTC,CASSLTQGAAYKQYF
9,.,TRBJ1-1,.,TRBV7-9,TGTGCCAGAGGCTCCTCTCCAGGGTTT,CARGSSPGF
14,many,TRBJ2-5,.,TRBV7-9,TGTGCCAGCAGCTTAGACCCCGACCGAGAGACCCAGTACTTC,CASSLDPDRETQYF
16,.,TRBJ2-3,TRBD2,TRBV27,TGTGCCAGCAGTACCATCCTAGCGGGAGGGCCCGATACGCAGTATTTT,CASSTILAGGPDTQYF
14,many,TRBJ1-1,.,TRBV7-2,TGTGCCAGCAGCTTACCGGGACAATACACTGAAGCTTTCTTT,CASSLPGQYTEAFF
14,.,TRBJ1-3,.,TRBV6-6,TGTGCCAGCAGTTACTCGGTCCCTGGAAACACCATATATTTT,CASSYSVPGNTIYF
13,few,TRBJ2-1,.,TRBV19,TGTGCCAGTAGACGCGGCGAGCGGAATGAGCAGTTCTTC,CASRRGERNEQFF
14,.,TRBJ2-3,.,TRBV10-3,TGTGCAATCAGTGAGGAGGGGGCCATAGATACGCAGTATTTT,CAISEEGAIDTQYF
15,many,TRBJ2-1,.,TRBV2,TGTGCCAGCAGTGAAGATGCGGGAAGGGGCGATGAGCAGTTCTTC,CASSEDAGRGDEQFF
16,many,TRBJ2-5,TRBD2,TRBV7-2,TGTGCCAGCAGCCCCAAGAGGGTAGCGGGACAAGAGACCCAGTACTTC,CASSPKRVAGQETQYF
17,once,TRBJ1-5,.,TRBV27,TGTGCCAGCAGCGCCCAGGGATATCGGGATAGCAATCAGCCCCAGCATTTT,CASSAQGYRDSNQPQHF
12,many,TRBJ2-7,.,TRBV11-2,TGTGCCAGCAGCTTAAATAGGGACTTATGGTACTTC,CASSLNRDLWYF
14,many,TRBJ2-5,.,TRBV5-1,TGCGCCAGCAGCTTGGAAGGGTACCAAGAGACCCAGTACTTC,CASSLEGYQETQYF
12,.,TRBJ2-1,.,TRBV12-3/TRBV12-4,TGTGCCAGCAGTTTACCGGCCAATGAGCAGTTCTTC,CASSLPANEQFF
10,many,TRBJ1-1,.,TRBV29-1,TGCAGCGGGGGCGGCACTGAAGCTTTCTTT,CSGGGTEAFF
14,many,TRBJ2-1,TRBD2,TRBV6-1,TGTGCCAGCAGTCGTCGGGAGGGCGACAATGAGCAGTTCTTC,CASSRREGDNEQFF
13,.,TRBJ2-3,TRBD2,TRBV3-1,TGTGCCAGCAGGGAGCGGGGGACAGATACGCAGTATTTT,CASRERGTDTQYF
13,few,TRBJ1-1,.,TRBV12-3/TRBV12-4,TGTGCCAGCAGTGAACACCAGAACACTGAAGCTTTCTTT,CASSEHQNTEAFF
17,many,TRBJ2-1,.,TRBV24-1,TGTGCCACCAGTGATCCTTCCCGATCGAGCTCCTACAATGAGCAGTTCTTC,CATSDPSRSSSYNEQFF
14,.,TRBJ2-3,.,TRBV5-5,TGTGCCAGCAGCTTGGATAGGTCCGCAGATACGCAGTATTTT,CASSLDRSADTQYF
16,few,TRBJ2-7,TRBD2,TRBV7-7,TGTGCCAGCAGCTTATCTCCGCGGGAGGGAACCTACGAGCAGTACTTC,CASSLSPREGTYEQYF
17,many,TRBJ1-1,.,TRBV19,TGTGCCAGTAGTATAGTCAAAACCGGTGGACGACCCACTGAAGCTTTCTTT,CASSIVKTGGRPTEAFF
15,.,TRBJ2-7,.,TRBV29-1,TGCAGCGTTGAAGCCGGGGTTAGCTCCTACAATGAGCAGTACTTC,CSVEAGVSSYNEQYF
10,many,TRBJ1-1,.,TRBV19,TGTGCCAGTAGTATTACTAAAGCTTTCTTT,CASSITKAFF
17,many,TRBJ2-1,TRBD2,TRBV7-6,TGTGCCAGCAGCCGACACGGTAGCGGGAGCTCCTACAATGAGCAGTTCTTC,CASSRHGSGSSYNEQFF
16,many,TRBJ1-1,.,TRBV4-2,TGTGCCAGCAGCCAAGACAGTAGCAGGGAAGAAACTGAAGCTTTCTTT,CASSQDSSREETEAFF
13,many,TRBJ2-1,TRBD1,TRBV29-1,TGCAGCGTTGAGGGACAGATCTACAATGAGCAGTTCTTC,CSVEGQIYNEQFF
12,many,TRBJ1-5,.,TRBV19,TGTGCCAGTCCGTACGGTTCTCAGCCCCAGCATTTT,CASPYGSQPQHF
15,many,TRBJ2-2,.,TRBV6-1,TGTGCCAGCAACGAGCTCGGGGTGAACACCGGGGAGCTGTTTTTT,CASNELGVNTGELFF
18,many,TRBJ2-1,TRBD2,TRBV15,TGTGCCACCAGCAGAGATCTGGTAATAGCGGGACCTTACAATGAGCAGTTCTTC,CATSRDLVIAGPYNEQFF
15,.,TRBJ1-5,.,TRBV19,TGTGCCAGTACCTCAACAGGGAGGGGGAATCAGCCCCAGCATTTT,CASTSTGRGNQPQHF
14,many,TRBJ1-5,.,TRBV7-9,TGTGCCAGCAGCTTCCCTGGCAGCAATCAGCCCCAGCATTTT,CASSFPGSNQPQHF
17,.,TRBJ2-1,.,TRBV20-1,TGCAGTGCTTTCTCCGGTGGCGGGAATCATAGTATTAATGAGCAGTTCTTC,CSAFSGGGNHSINEQFF
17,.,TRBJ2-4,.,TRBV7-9,TGTGCCAGCAGCCTCGGACTGCCTCGGGCCCCAAAAAACATTCAGTACTTC,CASSLGLPRAPKNIQYF
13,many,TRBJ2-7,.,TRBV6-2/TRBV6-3,TGTGCCAGCAGTTGGGCAGGGACCTACGAGCAGTACTTC,CASSWAGTYEQYF
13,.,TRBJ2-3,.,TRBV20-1,TGCAGTGCCCGCCTCCCCTGCACCGATACGCAGTATTTT,CSARLPCTDTQYF
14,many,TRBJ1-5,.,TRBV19,TGTGCCAGTAGGTTCACAGGGAACAATCAGCCCCAGCATTTT,CASRFTGNNQPQHF
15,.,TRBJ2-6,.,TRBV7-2,TGTGCCAGCAGCCCCGGGGGCTCTGGGGCCAACGTCCTGACTTTC,CASSPGGSGANVLTF
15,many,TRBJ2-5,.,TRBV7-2,TGTGCCAGCAGCTTTTATCCGGGACCACAAGAGACCCAGTACTTC,CASSFYPGPQETQYF
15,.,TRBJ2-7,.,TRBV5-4,TGTGCCAGCACGGCCGAAACCTTAATAATTTGCGAGCAGTACTTC,CASTAETLIICEQYF
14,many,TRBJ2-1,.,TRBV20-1,TGCAGTGCTAGTTCGGGGGACTCCTACAATGAGCAGTTCTTC,CSASSGDSYNEQFF
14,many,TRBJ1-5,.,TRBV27,TGTGCCAGCAGTTTATCAGGTAACAATCAGCCCCAGCATTTT,CASSLSGNNQPQHF
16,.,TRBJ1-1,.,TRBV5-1,TGCGCCAGCAGCTTGCCCCGGGACCGCAGGAACACTGAAGCTTTCTTT,CASSLPRDRRNTEAFF
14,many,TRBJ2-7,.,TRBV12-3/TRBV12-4,TGTGCCAGCAAGACTATTGGGGGAACATACGAGCAGTACTTC,CASKTIGGTYEQYF
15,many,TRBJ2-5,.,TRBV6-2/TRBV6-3,TGTGCCAGCAGTAACCTCGGGACACAACAAGAGACCCAGTACTTC,CASSNLGTQQETQYF
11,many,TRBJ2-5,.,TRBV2,TGTGCCAGCACGAGGCAAGAGACCCAGTACTTC,CASTRQETQYF
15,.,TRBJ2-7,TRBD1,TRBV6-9,TGTGACAGCCGCTATCCACAGGGGGCGACCTACGAGCAGTACTTC,CDSRYPQGATYEQYF
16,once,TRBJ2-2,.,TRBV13,TGTGCCAGCAGCTTCCGGTACCCCCAAAACACCGGGGAGCTGTTTTTT,CASSFRYPQNTGELFF
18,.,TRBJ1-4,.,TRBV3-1,TGTGCCAGCAGCCAAGATGGGGGCAGGCTCCTAATAGGTGAAAAACTGTTTTTT,CASSQDGGRLLIGEKLFF
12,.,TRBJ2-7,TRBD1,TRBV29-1,TGCAGCGCTAAGGGGGCCGGATACGAGCAGTACTTC,CSAKGAGYEQYF
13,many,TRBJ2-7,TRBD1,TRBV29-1,TGCAGCGTTGACCGGACAGGGGGGGACGAGCAGTACTTC,CSVDRTGGDEQYF
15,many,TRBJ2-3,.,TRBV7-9,TGTGCCAGCAGCTTAACTCGGGACCGCACAGATACGCAGTATTTT,CASSLTRDRTDTQYF
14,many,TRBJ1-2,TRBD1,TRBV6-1,TGTGCCAGCAGTGAACCGACAGGGCTAGTCAGCTACACCTTC,CASSEPTGLVSYTF
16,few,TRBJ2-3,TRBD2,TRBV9,TGTGCCAGCAGCGTAGGTGGGACTAGCTTTGTAGATACGCAGTATTTT,CASSVGGTSFVDTQYF
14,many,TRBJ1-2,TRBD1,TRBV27,TGTGCCAGCAGTCAAACAGGGGTCCAGAATGGCTACACCTTC,CASSQTGVQNGYTF
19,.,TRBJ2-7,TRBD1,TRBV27,TGTGCCAGCAGTTTCTCCGGCCCCGGCAGGGGGATTCTTTCCTACGAGCAGTACTTC,CASSFSGPGRGILSYEQYF
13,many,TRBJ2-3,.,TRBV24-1,TGTGCCACCAGTGACTGGACGGCAGATACGCAGTATTTT,CATSDWTADTQYF
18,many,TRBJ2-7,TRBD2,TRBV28,TGTGCCAGCAGTTTTAGTGCGGGACTAGCTGTCAATACCTACGAGCAGTACTTC,CASSFSAGLAVNTYEQYF
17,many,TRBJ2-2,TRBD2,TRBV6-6,TGTGCCAGCAGTTATTCTACTAGCGGGATAAACACCGGGGAGCTGTTTTTT,CASSYSTSGINTGELFF
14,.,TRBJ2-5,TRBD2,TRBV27,TGTGCCAGCAGTACTACTAGCGGGAGGGAGACCCAGTACTTC,CASSTTSGRETQYF